The entry below describes one T cell receptor beta chain. Profiling relied on immunoSEQ multiplex PCR, and the TCRdb table lists in-frame clones only, not all of them. The sample carries about 140,000 clones, around 80% recorded once. This entry is derived from a study of blood T cell repertoires in COVID-19. Germline V CDR1 and CDR2: SGHAT, FQNNGV. The CDR3 is 15 amino acids. V was pared by 5 bases and J by 10 bases, with 12 bases of the junction left unmatched. The gene calls are TRBV11-2 and TRBJ2-1, with 9 positions matching TRBD1. Material for sequencing was peripheral blood. This clonotype was obtained from a man in his fifties or sixties with acute or convalescent COVID-19. The CDR3 loop reads CASSPYHRDRDEQFF. CDR3 DNA sequence: TGTGCCAGCAGCCCCTATCACCGGGACAGGGACGAGCAGTTCTTC.